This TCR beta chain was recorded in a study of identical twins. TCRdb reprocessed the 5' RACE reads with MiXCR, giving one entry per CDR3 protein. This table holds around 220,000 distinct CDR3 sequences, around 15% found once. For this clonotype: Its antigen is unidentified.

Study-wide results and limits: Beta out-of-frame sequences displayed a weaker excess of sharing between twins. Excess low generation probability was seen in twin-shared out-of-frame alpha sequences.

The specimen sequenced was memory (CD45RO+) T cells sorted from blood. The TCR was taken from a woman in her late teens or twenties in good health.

The CDR3 is CAISRGGASTSTDTQYF. CDR3 bases: TGTGCCATCAGCCGTGGCGGGGCTTCTACTAGCACAGATACGCAGTATTTT. This chain joins TRBV10-3 and TRBJ2-3; tentative D call: TRBD2 (6 bases). Germline CDR1 and CDR2: ENHRY and SYGVKD. The germline V and J ends were trimmed by 6 bases and 0 bases, with 19 bases remaining between them. The CDR3 runs to 17 residues.